This TCR beta chain was retrieved from a study of graft-versus-host responses after intestinal transplantation. Study as a whole: Every transplant recipient was induced with anti-thymocyte globulin, then maintained on tacrolimus and steroids for approximately three years.

Libraries were prepared by immunoSEQ multiplex PCR; TCRdb keeps only in-frame clonotypes and omits some of them. Among about 26,000 clones, about 80% were seen once, and the ten largest hold about 0.74%. Points on this clone: Its specificity is not known.

The CDR3 spans 16 residues. The ends lost 4 bases at V and 3 bases at J; junction bases unmatched: 6. Germline lookup yields CDR1 SGHDN and CDR2 FVKESK. The gene calls are TRBV14 and TRBJ2-1, with TRBD2 matching 10 bases. The clonotype comes from a human donor who received an intestinal transplant. The material sequenced was unstimulated CD4+ T cells sorted from spleen or lymph node cells, taken before intestinal transplant. CDR3 DNA sequence: TGTGCCAGCAGCCTCCGACTAGCGGGCATCTACAATGAGCAGTTCTTC. It encodes CASSLRLAGIYNEQFF.